Below are 8 T cell receptor beta chains sequenced from a single sample in a study of identical twins. TCRdb re-analysed the 5' RACE reads in MiXCR, keeping a single row per CDR3 protein. The sample contains under 900,000 distinct CDR3 sequences, about 18% of which appear only once. The data also belong to a second study, concerning T cells expressing NK-cell markers.

The material sequenced was PBMCs. Receptors originate from a woman under 30 in good health.

Of note for this clonotype: A much larger clonotype is one base distant, so this may be a read error. The chain carries TRBV13 and TRBJ2-2, with 7 positions matching TRBD2. The junction had 6 bases not matched to a gene; V was cut back by 6 bases and J by 5 bases. This CDR3 region has 14 residues. Germline V gives CDR1 PRHDT, CDR2 FYEKMQ (reference sequence). The CDR3 is CASRPGGKTGELFF. DNA of the CDR3: TGTGCCAGCAGGCCCGGGGGGAAAACCGGGGAGCTGTTTTTT.

In this sample, this clonotype turned up a few times. The chain is built from TRBV24-1 and TRBJ2-1; 10 bases are a match to TRBD2. The CDR3 consists of 17 residues. Germline CDR1 and CDR2: KGHDR and SFDVKD. Trimming at V came to 2 bases and at J to 10 bases, leaving 13 bases not matched to a gene. In DNA, the CDR3 is TGTGCCACCAGTGATTCGGGAGCTAGCGGGAGTTTAAGGGAGCAGTTCTTC. This sequence encodes CATSDSGASGSLREQFF.

This clonotype was detected a few times. The chain combines TRBV5-8 with TRBJ2-2; no clear D. Germline CDR1 SGHTS, CDR2 YDEGEE. The CDR3 extends over 13 amino acids. The V end was cut by 4 bases, the J end by 4 bases, with 8 bases between. DNA for the CDR3: TGTGCCAGCAGCGTGCTCTTCACCGGGGAGCTGTTTTTT. Translation: CASSVLFTGELFF.

This chain connects TRBV12-3 or TRBV12-4 to TRBJ2-1; D is perhaps TRBD2 (7 bases). The V and J ends lost 3 bases and 7 bases respectively, with 22 bases between them. The CDR3 runs 17 residues. This CDR3 is CASSFRQVSGPGNEQFF. The CDR3 nucleotides are TGTGCCAGCAGTTTCCGACAGGTTAGCGGGCCAGGGAATGAGCAGTTCTTC.

This clonotype was seen only a few times. The V gene is TRBV6-2 or TRBV6-3, the J gene TRBJ2-3, with D maybe TRBD1 (6 bases). This CDR3 is built from 15 residues. Germline V gives CDR1 MNHEY, CDR2 SVGEGT. Trimming removed 6 bases from V and 7 bases from J, with 20 bases in between. CDR3 in amino acids: CASRIGGSYPNTQYF. CDR3 nucleotides: TGTGCCAGCAGGATAGGGGGAAGTTACCCCAATACGCAGTATTTT.

The chain uses TRBV10-2 and TRBJ2-7; 9 bases are shared with TRBD1. There are 14 residues in the CDR3. V dropped 7 bases and J dropped 2; count of bases not matched to a gene: 6. From germline, CDR1 is WSHSY and CDR2 SAAADI. CDR3 amino acids: CASMTTGGTYEQYF. CDR3 nucleotide sequence: TGCGCCAGCATGACGACAGGGGGGACCTACGAGCAGTACTTC.

The V gene is TRBV29-1, the J gene TRBJ2-3; 9 nucleotides align to TRBD2. The CDR3 has 14 amino acids. Germline CDR1 is SQVTM and CDR2 is ANQGSEA. Losses at the gene ends were 4 bases for V and 7 bases for J; bases not matched to a gene: 9. The CDR3: CSVAGAGGPHTQYF. As DNA, the CDR3 is TGCAGCGTTGCAGGGGCGGGAGGGCCTCATACGCAGTATTTT.

The chain is built from TRBV7-9 and TRBJ1-6; possibly TRBD1 for D (6 bases). The germline CDR1 and CDR2 sequences are SEHNR and FQNEAQ (reference sequence). Trimming cost V 2 bases and J 3 bases, with 8 bases left between them. The CDR3 loop spans 15 amino acids. This CDR3 reads CASSLQGFYNSPLHF. CDR3 nucleotide sequence: TGTGCCAGCAGCTTACAGGGGTTCTATAATTCACCCCTCCACTTT.